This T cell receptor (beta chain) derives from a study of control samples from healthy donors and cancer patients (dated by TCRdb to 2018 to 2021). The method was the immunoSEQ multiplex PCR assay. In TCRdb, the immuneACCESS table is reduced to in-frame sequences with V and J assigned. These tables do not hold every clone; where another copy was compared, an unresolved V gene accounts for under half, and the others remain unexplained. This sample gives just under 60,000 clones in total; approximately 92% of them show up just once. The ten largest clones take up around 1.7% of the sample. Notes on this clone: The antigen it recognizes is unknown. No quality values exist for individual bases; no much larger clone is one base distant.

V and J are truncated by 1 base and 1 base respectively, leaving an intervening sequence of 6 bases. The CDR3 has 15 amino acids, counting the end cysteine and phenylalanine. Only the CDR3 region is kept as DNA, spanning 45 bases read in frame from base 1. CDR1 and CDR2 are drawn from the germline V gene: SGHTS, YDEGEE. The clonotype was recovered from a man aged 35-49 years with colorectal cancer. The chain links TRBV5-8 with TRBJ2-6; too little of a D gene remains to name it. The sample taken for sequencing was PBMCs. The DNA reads TGTGCCAGCAGCTTGTTTGGGTCTGGGGCCAACGTCCTGACTTTC. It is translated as CASSLFGSGANVLTF.